Shown below are 10 T cell receptor beta chains from a single sample sequenced in a study of OX40 agonist ivuxolimab in advanced cancers. Profiling relied on immunoSEQ multiplex PCR, and the TCRdb table lists in-frame clones only, not all of them. The data show 55,000 to 90,000 clones, with around nine tenths seen just once and about 2.1% held by the top ten. The specimen comprised CD4+ or CD8+ T cells sorted from blood, sampled in a trial of the OX40 agonist ivuxolimab. The receptor set was obtained from an adult with an advanced solid tumor such as melanoma, head and neck, liver or kidney cancer.

This chain uses TRBV28 with TRBJ1-2, with D maybe TRBD1 (6 bases). Germline-derived CDR1 and CDR2 are MDHEN and SYDVKM. The CDR3 is 14 amino acids. Trimming stripped 4 bases from V and 5 bases from J, with 14 bases between. CDR3 residues: CASSSDQGLYGYTF. The DNA for the CDR3 is TGTGCCAGCAGTTCCGATCAGGGGCTTTATGGCTACACCTTC.

A remark on this clone: Additional DNA sequences in this sample encode the identical CDR3. V is TRBV28 and J is TRBJ2-7; unclear D gene. Germline V gene lookup returns CDR1 MDHEN and CDR2 SYDVKM. This CDR3 has 11 residues. The V gene lost 2 bases and the J gene lost 4 bases, with 3 bases spanning the gap. The CDR3: CASSLGYEQYF. For the CDR3, the DNA is TGTGCCAGCAGTTTAGGGTACGAGCAGTACTTC.

This chain links TRBV7-9 with TRBJ2-7, with D maybe TRBD2 (6 bases). The CDR3 consists of 13 residues. Germline V gene lookup returns CDR1 SEHNR and CDR2 FQNEAQ (reference sequence). V lost 5 bases and J 2 bases, leaving 10 bases between the germline ends. The CDR3 reads CASSGREAYEQYF. The CDR3 bases are TGTGCCAGCAGCGGCAGGGAGGCCTACGAGCAGTACTTC.

The chain recombines TRBV6-4 with TRBJ2-1; 9 bases map to TRBD2. The trim removed 0 bases at V and 9 bases at J, leaving 6 bases unmatched. The CDR3 has 15 amino acids. Germline CDR1 and CDR2: MRHNA and SNTAGT. CDR3 sequence (DNA): TGTGCCAGCAGTGACTCGTCTAGCGGGAATCCTGAGCAGTTCTTC. Translated, it gives CASSDSSSGNPEQFF.

This chain links TRBV29-1 with TRBJ2-4; TRBD2 agrees at 8 bases. V was clipped by 3 bases and J by 3 bases; unmatched bases: 4. Germline V CDR1 and CDR2: SQVTM, ANQGSEA. CDR3 length: 14 residues. The CDR3 region is CSVEGSGSKNIQYF. In DNA, the CDR3 is TGCAGCGTTGAGGGGAGCGGGAGCAAAAACATTCAGTACTTC.

The chain joins TRBV5-1 to TRBJ2-6; TRBD2 matches at 7 bases. The germline CDR1 and CDR2 sequences are SGHRS and YFSETQ. Unmatched junction bases numbered 7, after V lost 7 bases and J lost 0 bases. CDR3 length equals 16 residues. As DNA, the CDR3 is TGCGCCAGCGGGGGAGGGTCCAGCTCTGGGGCCAACGTCCTGACTTTC. As protein: CASGGGSSSGANVLTF.

The gene calls are TRBV5-4 and TRBJ2-1; a weak D match, TRBD2 (5 bases). This CDR3 comprises 13 residues. Germline V lookup: CDR1 SGHNT, CDR2 YYREEE (reference sequence). Trimming removed 5 bases from V and 9 bases from J, with 15 bases in between. In nucleotides, the CDR3 is TGTGCCAGCAGTCTGACTACTGCCACTGAGCAGTTCTTC. Its protein product is CASSLTTATEQFF.

The chain combines TRBV10-3 with TRBJ2-3; 14 nucleotides agree with TRBD2. This CDR3 region has 20 residues. Germline V gives CDR1 ENHRY, CDR2 SYGVKD. Trimming cost V 0 bases and J 2 bases; bases outside gene matches: 10. The CDR3 nucleotides read TGTGCCATCAGTGAGTCCCCTGCTAGGACTAGCGGGGGGTCCACAGATACGCAGTATTTT. As protein: CAISESPARTSGGSTDTQYF.

This clone was counted once. The genes are TRBV5-1 and TRBJ2-7; maybe TRBD1 (6 bases). Germline V gene data show CDR1 as SGHRS and CDR2 as YFSETQ. V lost 3 bases to trimming and J lost 3 bases, with 7 bases between them. There are 12 residues in the CDR3. The CDR3 loop is CASSSTGYEQYF. The DNA for the CDR3 is TGCGCCAGCAGCTCGACAGGCTACGAGCAGTACTTC. Using reference TRBV5-1 and TRBJ2-7 for the parts outside the CDR3, the full variable domain is KAGVTQTPRYLIKTRGQQVTLSCSPISGHRSVSWYQQTPGQGLQFLFEYFSETQRNKGNFPGRFSGRQFSNSRSEMNVSTLELGDSALYLCASSSTGYEQYFGPGTRLTVT.

The chain uses TRBV5-1 and TRBJ2-1, with D unclear. This CDR3 is 14 amino acids long. CDR1 and CDR2 from the germline V gene are SGHRS and YFSETQ. Trimming shortened V by 0 bases and J by 5 bases, and 9 bases separated the two germline ends. CDR3 sequence: CASSLAPANNEQFF. As DNA, the CDR3 is TGCGCCAGCAGCTTGGCGCCCGCGAACAATGAGCAGTTCTTC. Looking up the rest from reference TRBV5-1 and TRBJ2-1 gives the full variable domain: KAGVTQTPRYLIKTRGQQVTLSCSPISGHRSVSWYQQTPGQGLQFLFEYFSETQRNKGNFPGRFSGRQFSNSRSEMNVSTLELGDSALYLCASSLAPANNEQFFGPGTRLTVL.